In its sample, the clone carrying this T cell receptor beta chain was seen a few times. The antigen remains undetermined. Researchers reported that TCR beta cDNA libraries carried unique molecular identifiers. TCRdb recomputed calls from the PCR reads with MiXCR, one row per CDR3 protein. The table lists around 190,000 distinct CDR3 sequences, approximately 29% of them singletons. The sample comes from a study of post-analysis software for immune sequencing data. The study, taken as a whole, reports: In patients, TRBV5-6, TRBV5-1 and TRBV20-1 belonged to five or six TRBV segments found more frequently than in controls.

This CDR3 is 18 amino acids long. The germline V gene has CDR1 SGHAT and CDR2 FQNNGV. The germline V and J ends were trimmed by 0 bases and 5 bases, with 22 bases remaining between them. Sequencing was carried out using blood. This chain joins TRBV11-2 and TRBJ1-1; tentative D call: TRBD1 (6 bases). The origin of this receptor is a girl under 18 with multiple sclerosis. The CDR3 bases are TGTGCCAGCAGCTTAGATCCGACACAAGGGGGAATTGGTACTGAAGCTTTCTTT. It yields the protein CASSLDPTQGGIGTEAFF.